One sample yielded the 30 T cell receptor beta chains listed below, sequenced in a study of T cell responses to AZD1222 COVID-19 vaccine. The data were produced by immunoSEQ multiplex PCR, yet TCRdb's version contains in-frame clones alone and is incomplete. The sample has some 130,000 clones, just over 90% seen once. Material: peripheral blood, obtained 28 days after the second AZD1222 dose. These receptors were taken from an adult who received the AZD1222 COVID-19 vaccine.

The sample holds a few counts of this clone. J is TRBJ2-7 and V is TRBV28; 15 bases match TRBD2. This CDR3 has 15 residues. Germline-derived CDR1 and CDR2 are MDHEN and SYDVKM. Germline trimming cut 6 bases from V and 5 bases from J; bases unmatched to any gene: 5. The CDR3 region has the DNA TGTGCCAGCAGACGGACTAGCGGGAGGGCCGACGAGCAGTACTTC. Amino acid sequence: CASRRTSGRADEQYF.

The chain is built from TRBV29-1 and TRBJ2-3; D may be TRBD2 (6 bases). The V end was cut by 4 bases, the J end by 4 bases, with 15 bases between. CDR1 and CDR2 (germline): SQVTM, ANQGSEA. The CDR3 length is 14 residues. The CDR3 DNA sequence: TGCAGCGTTGTGGGCGGGATGGTGTCAGATACGCAGTATTTT. It yields the protein CSVVGGMVSDTQYF.

The chain combines TRBV7-3 with TRBJ2-4; either TRBD1 or TRBD2 may supply D (5 bases each). V was clipped by 5 bases and J by 4 bases, with 12 bases between them. Germline CDR1 is SGHTA and CDR2 is FQGTGA. The CDR3 has 14 amino acids. This chain's CDR3 is CASSLAGTKNIQYF. CDR3 DNA: TGTGCCAGCAGCCTCGCCGGGACGAAAAACATTCAGTACTTC.

The chain recombines TRBV15 with TRBJ1-2; unclear D gene. The length of the CDR3 is 15 residues. V lost 5 bases to trimming and J lost 5 bases, with 18 bases between them. CDR1 and CDR2 from the germline V gene are LNHNV and YYDKDF (reference sequence). The CDR3: CATSGVSGTLYGYTF. The CDR3 region has the DNA TGTGCCACCAGCGGGGTTAGTGGAACATTATATGGCTACACCTTC.

The J gene is TRBJ1-2, the V gene TRBV10-3; maybe TRBD1 (6 bases). Germline CDR1 is ENHRY and CDR2 is SYGVKD. CDR3 length: 14 amino acids. Trimming removed 5 bases from V and 2 bases from J, with 12 bases in between. CDR3 DNA sequence: TGTGCCATCAGTCCGTCAGGGGAGAACTATGGCTACACCTTC. Amino acid sequence: CAISPSGENYGYTF.

This clone was recorded a few times. This chain links TRBV5-1 with TRBJ2-1, with TRBD1 matching over 7 bases. There are 15 residues in the CDR3. Germline loops: CDR1 SGHRS, CDR2 YFSETQ. The V and J ends lost 1 base and 5 bases, in that order; junction bases with no gene match: 6. CDR3 nucleotides: TGCGCCAGCAGCTTGCCCCTAGGACAGGACAATGAGCAGTTCTTC. Translation gives CASSLPLGQDNEQFF.

This clone was seen a handful of times. This chain uses TRBV7-9 with TRBJ2-7; D unclear. Germline assignment: CDR1 SEHNR and CDR2 FQNEAQ (reference sequence). The CDR3 is 14 residues long. V gave up 2 bases and J gave up 0 bases, with 8 bases separating them. Here the CDR3 reads CASSLSAISYEQYF. CDR3 in DNA: TGTGCCAGCAGCTTATCAGCGATCTCCTACGAGCAGTACTTC.

This sequence joins TRBV7-9 and TRBJ1-1, with D perhaps matching TRBD1 (6 bases). V was cut by 6 bases and J by 0 bases, with 14 bases left in between. This CDR3 is 15 amino acids long. Germline V lookup: CDR1 SEHNR, CDR2 FQNEAQ (reference sequence). The CDR3 nucleotides are TGTGCCAGCAGACGCCTGGGACAAATGAACACTGAAGCTTTCTTT. Translation: CASRRLGQMNTEAFF. The full variable domain, completed using reference TRBV7-9 and TRBJ1-1, is DTGVSQNPRHKITKRGQNVTFRCDPISEHNRLYWYRQTLGQGPEFLTYFQNEAQLEKSRLLSDRFSAERPKGSFSTLEIQRTEQGDSAMYLCASRRLGQMNTEAFFGQGTRLTVV.

The rearrangement uses TRBV12-3 or TRBV12-4 and TRBJ2-5; 7 bases agree with TRBD1. Losses at the gene ends were 6 bases for V and 5 bases for J; bases not matched to a gene: 6. The CDR3 runs 13 residues. The CDR3 coding sequence is TGTGCCAGCAGCACAGGGGCAGGGGAGACCCAGTACTTC. Its protein is CASSTGAGETQYF.

This sequence joins TRBV18 and TRBJ1-1; D perhaps matches TRBD1 (6 bases). Between the trimmed V and J ends, which lost 1 base and 11 bases, there was a span of 14 bases. Germline V lookup: CDR1 KGHSH, CDR2 LQKENI. There are 13 residues in the CDR3. The CDR3 coding sequence is TGTGCCAGCTCACCACTCGAGGACAGCGGGGCTTTCTTT. Protein sequence: CASSPLEDSGAFF.

The chain is built from TRBV27 and TRBJ1-4; no clear D. Trimming took 6 bases from V and 0 from J, leaving 8 bases between them. In germline, CDR1 is MNHEY, CDR2 SMNVEV (reference sequence). This CDR3 is built from 14 residues. Here the CDR3 reads CASRPTATNEKLFF. The CDR3 DNA sequence: TGTGCCAGCAGGCCGACTGCAACTAATGAAAAACTGTTTTTT.

J is TRBJ2-1 and V is TRBV9; D assignment may be TRBD1 or TRBD2 (6 bases each). Germline V gene data show CDR1 as SGDLS and CDR2 as YYNGEE. V dropped 0 bases and J dropped 4 bases, with 14 bases sitting between them. The CDR3 consists of 16 residues. CDR3 nucleotides: TGTGCCAGCAGCGTAGAGGGCGGAGGGGGTTACAATGAGCAGTTCTTC. Residues: CASSVEGGGGYNEQFF.

Only one count was recorded for this clone. V and J are TRBV13 and TRBJ2-7, with 11 bases identical to TRBD1. The V gene end was trimmed by 5 bases and the J gene end by 3 bases; junction bases not matched to a gene: 6. Germline V lookup: CDR1 PRHDT, CDR2 FYEKMQ (reference sequence). This CDR3 region has 15 residues. CDR3 protein: CASSRTGGSIYEQYF. CDR3 nucleotide sequence: TGTGCCAGCAGCAGGACAGGGGGCAGCATCTACGAGCAGTACTTC.

The chain combines TRBV5-4 with TRBJ2-7, with D possibly matching TRBD1 (5 bases). Trimming stripped 5 bases from V and 0 bases from J, with 12 bases between. Germline V gene sequence: CDR1 SGHNT, CDR2 YYREEE (reference sequence). CDR3 length: 14 residues. The CDR3 nucleotides are TGTGCCAGCAGGCCTGACAGAAGCTCCTACGAGCAGTACTTC. Its protein is CASRPDRSSYEQYF.

The chain is built from TRBV2 and TRBJ1-5, with D hard to call. Trimming pared 3 bases from V and 5 bases from J, leaving 11 bases between. There are 14 residues in the CDR3. CDR1 and CDR2 from the germline V gene are SNHLY and FYNNEI. The CDR3 region has the DNA TGTGCCAGCAGTGAGTACAGCTACCATCAGCCCCAGCATTTT. Translation: CASSEYSYHQPQHF.

The V and J genes are TRBV5-6 and TRBJ2-1, with unresolved D. This CDR3 comprises 15 residues. The V gene lost 0 bases and the J gene lost 1 base, with 8 bases spanning the gap. Germline V gene sequence: CDR1 SGHDT, CDR2 YYEEEE. The chain's CDR3 is CASSLVALSYNEQFF. The CDR3 bases are TGTGCCAGCAGCTTGGTGGCGCTATCCTACAATGAGCAGTTCTTC. The full variable domain, with the rest looked up from reference TRBV5-6 and TRBJ2-1, is DAGVTQSPTHLIKTRGQQVTLRCSPKSGHDTVSWYQQALGQGPQFIFQYYEEEERQRGNFPDRFSGHQFPNYSSELNVNALLLGDSALYLCASSLVALSYNEQFFGPGTRLTVL.

The gene calls are TRBV5-4 and TRBJ1-2; D is perhaps TRBD1 (5 bases). Germline CDR1 and CDR2: SGHNT and YYREEE (reference sequence). V was clipped by 6 bases and J by 8 bases, with 17 bases between them. This CDR3 spans 13 amino acids. CDR3 bases: TGTGCCAGCACCGATGGGGGACTGGCGGGCTACACCTTC. Translated, it gives CASTDGGLAGYTF.

The chain uses TRBV9 and TRBJ2-7; D is undetermined. V lost 0 bases and J lost 1, with 8 bases in between. There are 14 residues in the CDR3. Germline-derived CDR1 and CDR2 are SGDLS and YYNGEE. Here the CDR3 reads CASSVGPGSYEQYF. The CDR3 DNA reads TGTGCCAGCAGCGTAGGGCCAGGATCCTACGAGCAGTACTTC.

The chain recombines TRBV19 with TRBJ1-4; D not resolved. Germline-derived CDR1 and CDR2 are LNHDA and SQIVND (reference sequence). With 6 bases removed from V and 3 bases from J, the gap between germline ends came to 17 bases. The CDR3 covers 16 residues. The CDR3 DNA is TGTGCCAGTAGCCCCTCTTTGGGTTCGGCTAATGAAAAACTGTTTTTT. Translation: CASSPSLGSANEKLFF.

This clone was found once. The rearrangement links TRBV14 to TRBJ2-1; no clear D. This CDR3 has 13 amino acids. Germline V CDR1 and CDR2: SGHDN, FVKESK. Trimming removed 1 base from V and 7 bases from J, with 8 bases in between. The DNA for the CDR3 is TGTGCCAGCAGCCAAGTAATAGGAAATGAGCAGTTCTTC. Translation gives CASSQVIGNEQFF. Filled out from reference TRBV14 and TRBJ2-1, the complete variable domain reads EAGVTQFPSHSVIEKGQTVTLRCDPISGHDNLYWYRRVMGKEIKFLLHFVKESKQDESGMPNNRFLAERTGGTYSTLKVQPAELEDSGVYFCASSQVIGNEQFFGPGTRLTVL.

The chain links TRBV18 to TRBJ1-1; D is ambiguous. Germline CDR1 is KGHSH and CDR2 is LQKENI. V lost 2 bases, J lost 3 bases, and 22 bases lay in between. This CDR3 spans 18 amino acids. The CDR3 nucleotides are TGTGCCAGCTCACCAGAGACCCCGGGTTCGTTTTGGGACACTGAAGCTTTCTTT. Translation gives CASSPETPGSFWDTEAFF.

The chain joins TRBV12-3 or TRBV12-4 to TRBJ2-2; D uncertain. Trimming pared 3 bases from V and 8 bases from J, leaving 4 bases between. The CDR3 length is 11 residues. This CDR3 is CASSFVGELFF. CDR3 in DNA: TGTGCCAGCAGTTTCGTGGGGGAGCTGTTTTTT.

The V call is TRBV29-1, the J call TRBJ1-1, with D unclear. CDR3 length: 14 amino acids. Germline V gene sequence: CDR1 SQVTM, CDR2 ANQGSEA. Trimming removed 4 bases at V and 1 base at J, with 13 bases between. For the CDR3, the DNA is TGCAGCGTTGTTAAGAGTACAGCGAACACTGAAGCTTTCTTT. Amino acid sequence: CSVVKSTANTEAFF.

V and J are TRBV19 and TRBJ2-7; no reliable D call. Germline lookup yields CDR1 LNHDA and CDR2 SQIVND (reference sequence). The CDR3 totals 14 residues. Trimming left V 5 bases short and J 5 bases short, with 16 bases between. CDR3: CASSVAAASDEQYF. In nucleotides, the CDR3 is TGTGCCAGTAGTGTCGCCGCGGCGTCGGACGAGCAGTACTTC. Supplemented by reference TRBV19 and TRBJ2-7, the full variable domain reads DGGITQSPKYLFRKEGQNVTLSCEQNLNHDAMYWYRQDPGQGLRLIYYSQIVNDFQKGDIAEGYSVSREKKESFPLTVTSAQKNPTAFYLCASSVAAASDEQYFGPGTRLTVT.

This chain joins TRBV10-3 and TRBJ2-5; no clear D. This CDR3 is 13 amino acids long. Germline lookup yields CDR1 ENHRY and CDR2 SYGVKD. V lost 3 bases, J lost 1 base, and 6 bases lay in between. CDR3 bases: TGTGCCATCAGTGATGTGGGCCAAGAGACCCAGTACTTC. Amino acids: CAISDVGQETQYF.

J is TRBJ1-5 and V is TRBV6-5; 7 bases align to TRBD1. The germline V gene has CDR1 MNHEY and CDR2 SVGAGI. The CDR3 is 14 residues long. J was trimmed by 1 base and V by 7 bases; bases with no gene match: 4. This CDR3 reads CASNRDRSNQPQHF. The CDR3 region has the DNA TGTGCCAGCAATAGGGACAGAAGCAATCAGCCCCAGCATTTT.

The chain links TRBV19 to TRBJ1-5, with D tentatively TRBD1 (6 bases). The V gene lost 9 bases and the J gene lost 3 bases, with 12 bases spanning the gap. The CDR3 spans 13 residues. Per the germline V gene, CDR1 is LNHDA and CDR2 is SQIVND (reference sequence). The chain's CDR3 is CASRQDINQPQHF. The CDR3, as DNA: TGTGCCAGCCGACAGGACATCAATCAGCCCCAGCATTTT.

The chain recombines TRBV4-2 with TRBJ1-3; D is uncertain. Germline CDR1 LGHNA, CDR2 YNFKEQ. The CDR3 covers 16 residues. The V gene lost 2 bases and the J gene lost 0 bases, with 11 bases spanning the gap. The CDR3 spells CASSQNQLSSGNTIYF. CDR3 coding DNA: TGTGCCAGCAGCCAAAACCAGCTGAGCTCTGGAAACACCATATATTTT.

V and J are TRBV28 and TRBJ1-5; D is unclear. The CDR3 has 14 residues. Per the germline V gene, CDR1 is MDHEN and CDR2 is SYDVKM. Trimming took off 5 bases at V and 6 bases at J, with 14 bases between the two ends. In DNA, the CDR3 is TGTGCCAGCAGTCCCCGTGGTAATTTTCAGCCCCAGCATTTT. The encoded protein is CASSPRGNFQPQHF.

DNA for the CDR3: TGTGCCAGCAGTGAAGGGTTATGGAGTGGCTACACCTTC. Protein product: CASSEGLWSGYTF. The chain carries TRBV2 and TRBJ1-2, with unresolved D. Germline V gives CDR1 SNHLY, CDR2 FYNNEI. This CDR3 is built from 13 residues. The ends were cut back, 1 base at V and 7 bases at J, with 10 bases in the middle.